This TCR beta chain was captured by sequencing in a study of CD8+ T cells in alopecia areata. Overall study findings and caveats: Throughout tofacitinib, many expanded lesional clones continued to persist in scalp and blood.

This CDR3 region has 15 residues. Trimming took 8 bases from V and 0 from J, leaving 15 bases between them. CDR1 and CDR2 (germline): SGHRS, YFSETQ. Concerning this clone: Antigen unknown.

The sample's treatment: oral pan-JAK inhibitor, 5-10 mg twice daily. RNA extraction and reverse transcription yielded cDNA as sequencing template. Method: immunoSEQ multiplex PCR; TCRdb's copy keeps in-frame clones and lacks some. The top ten clones hold 15% to 17% of a sample with fewer than 100,000 clones, approximately 60% of them seen once. The V call is TRBV5-1, the J call TRBJ1-3, with no clear D. The sequence came from a human donor with alopecia areata. This specimen was CD8+ T cells sorted from blood, taken at week 4, from a patient treated with tofacitinib. The CDR3 DNA reads as TGCGCCAGGACCCTGATAGTGAGCTCTGGAAACACCATATATTTT. Its protein is CARTLIVSSGNTIYF.